This T cell receptor (beta chain) was identified during a study of shared clonotypes between healthy human individuals. Naive-designated CD8 cells lacked CD45RO, were positively enriched for CCR7, and omitted terminally differentiated effector memory CD45RA+ cells. V dropped 1 base and J dropped 3 bases, with 7 bases sitting between them. Germline values: CDR1 SGHTA, CDR2 FQGTGA. The CDR3 runs to 13 residues. Using immunoSEQ multiplex PCR, the repertoire was profiled, and TCRdb retains in-frame clones only, with some absent. Among 760,000 or so clones listed, about 96% were seen once. Specimen: naive CD8+ T cells sorted from blood. V gene TRBV7-3 combines with J gene TRBJ2-7, with D hard to call. The TCR was taken from a man aged 25-45 years in good health. Written as DNA, the CDR3 is TGTGCCAGCAGCTTAAGTGGCCTCTACGAGCAGTACTTC. Translated: CASSLSGLYEQYF.